This T cell receptor (beta chain) stems from a study of spatial heterogeneity in lung cancer. Study-wide findings and caveats: The number of expanded tumor alpha and beta chains correlated with mutation number.

Many counts were recorded for this clonotype. The antigen remains unidentified. Time point denoted: sample taken at primary tumor resection. Whole RNA, isolated from tumor, nontumor lung or frozen PBMC, was sequenced without prior sorting. TCRdb called the 5' RACE reads again in MiXCR, with one record for every CDR3 protein. This sample yields some 13,000 distinct CDR3 sequences, of which about 4% are seen a single time; less than 10% belongs to the top ten. Trimming shortened V by 2 bases and J by 4 bases, and 14 bases separated the two germline ends. CDR1 SGHAT and CDR2 FQNNGV come from the germline V gene. This CDR3 has 15 amino acids.

The source material was lung tumor tissue, sampled at surgery. This TCR came from a male donor with early-stage non-small cell lung cancer. V is TRBV11-2 and J is TRBJ2-5, with D possibly being TRBD2 (5 bases). The chain's CDR3 is CASSLYGGSPETQYF. The CDR3 nucleotides are TGTGCCAGCAGCTTATACGGCGGGTCCCCAGAGACCCAGTACTTC. The variable domain in full, completed from reference TRBV11-2 and TRBJ2-5, reads EAGVAQSPRYKIIEKRQSVAFWCNPISGHATLYWYQQILGQGPKLLIQFQNNGVVDDSQLPKDRFSAERLKGVDSTLKIQPAKLEDSAVYLCASSLYGGSPETQYFGPGTRLLVL.